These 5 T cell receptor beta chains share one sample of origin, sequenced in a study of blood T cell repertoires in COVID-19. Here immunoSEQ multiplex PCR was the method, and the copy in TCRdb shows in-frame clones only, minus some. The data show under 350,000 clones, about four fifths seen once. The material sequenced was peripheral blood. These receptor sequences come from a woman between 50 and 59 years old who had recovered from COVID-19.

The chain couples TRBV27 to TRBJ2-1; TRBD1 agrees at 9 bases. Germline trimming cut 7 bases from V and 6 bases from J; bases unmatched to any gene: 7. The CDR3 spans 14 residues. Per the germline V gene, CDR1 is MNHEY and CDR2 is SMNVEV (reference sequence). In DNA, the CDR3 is TGTGCCAGCATTGTCCGACAGGGGGGCAATGAGCAGTTCTTC. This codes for CASIVRQGGNEQFF.

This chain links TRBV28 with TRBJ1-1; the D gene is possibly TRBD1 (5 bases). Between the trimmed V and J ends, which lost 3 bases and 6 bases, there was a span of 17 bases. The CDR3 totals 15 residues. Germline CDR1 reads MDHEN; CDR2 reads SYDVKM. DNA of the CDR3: TGTGCCAGCAGTTTTGGGGCCTCCGGTGGGCCTGAAGCTTTCTTT. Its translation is CASSFGASGGPEAFF.

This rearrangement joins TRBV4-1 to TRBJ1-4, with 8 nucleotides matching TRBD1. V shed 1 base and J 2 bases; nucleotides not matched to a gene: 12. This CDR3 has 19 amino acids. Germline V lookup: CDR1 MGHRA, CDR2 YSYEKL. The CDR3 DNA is TGCGCCAGCAGCCAAGGTACAGGGACAGGAGATCCCACTAATGAAAAACTGTTTTTT. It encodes CASSQGTGTGDPTNEKLFF.

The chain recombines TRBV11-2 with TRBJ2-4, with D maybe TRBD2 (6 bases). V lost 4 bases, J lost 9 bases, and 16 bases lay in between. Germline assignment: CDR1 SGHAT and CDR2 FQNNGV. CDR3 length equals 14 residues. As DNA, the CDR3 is TGTGCCAGCAGCTCCCTCCGGGGGTTCCTCATTCAGTACTTC. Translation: CASSSLRGFLIQYF.

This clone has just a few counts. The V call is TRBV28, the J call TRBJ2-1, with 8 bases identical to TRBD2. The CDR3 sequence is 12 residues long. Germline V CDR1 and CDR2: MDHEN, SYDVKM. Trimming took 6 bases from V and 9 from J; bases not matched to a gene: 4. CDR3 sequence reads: CASSIRGGEQFF. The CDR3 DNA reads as TGTGCCAGCAGCATCCGGGGGGGTGAGCAGTTCTTC. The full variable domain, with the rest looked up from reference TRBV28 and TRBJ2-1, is DVKVTQSSRYLVKRTGEKVFLECVQDMDHENMFWYRQDPGLGLRLIYFSYDVKMKEKGDIPEGYSVSREKKERFSLILESASTNQTSMYLCASSIRGGEQFFGPGTRLTVL.